This is a list of T cell receptor beta chains from one sample in a study of blood T cell repertoires in COVID-19. Measured with immunoSEQ multiplex PCR; TCRdb has only the in-frame clones, and not every one. The sample yields 250,000 or so clones, about 89% seen once. Specimen: peripheral blood. These receptors came from a woman aged 40 to 49 who had recovered from COVID-19. Both conserved end residues are trimmed from each CDR3.

v_gene	j_gene	CDR3aa
TRBV29-1	TRBJ2-7	SVELAGDYEQY
TRBV3-1/TRBV3-2	TRBJ2-3	ASSHFGTSGRPSTDTQY
TRBV21-1	TRBJ1-1	ASSNPETGGTEAF
TRBV5-5	TRBJ2-3	ASSLVGAGTDTQY
TRBV28	TRBJ1-2	ASSLGREDGYT
TRBV19	TRBJ1-5	ASTRGGYSNQPQH
TRBV2	TRBJ2-1	ASSDEGLARVNEQF
TRBV28	TRBJ2-1	ASSPGTSGKRDEQF
TRBV5-1	TRBJ1-2	ASSLALVANYGYT
TRBV7-3	TRBJ2-2	ASSLTLGLAESGELF
TRBV7-2	TRBJ2-5	ASSLVGGQQETQY
TRBV7-3	TRBJ2-1	ASSLVGGDSYNEQF
TRBV25-1	TRBJ2-1	ASSGLSLGLNEQF
TRBV2	TRBJ2-3	ASSDEWGGLAHATDTQY
TRBV12-3/TRBV12-4	TRBJ2-5	ASRAPGETQY
TRBV4-1	TRBJ2-3	ASSQHRGADTDTQY
TRBV7-6	TRBJ2-1	ASGEGLGEQF
TRBV12-3/TRBV12-4	TRBJ2-2	ASNQGAGELF
TRBV15	TRBJ1-1	ATSRGQGAGLNTEAF
TRBV24-1	TRBJ2-5	ATSASSGAYQETQY
TRBV10-3	TRBJ1-1	AINFGQNTEAF
TRBV5-1	TRBJ1-1	ASRQGALTEAF
TRBV12-5	TRBJ1-1	ASGLGGQGAEAF
TRBV5-1	TRBJ2-3	ASRGLPLSTDTQY
TRBV5-1	TRBJ2-5	ASSPDMAETQY
TRBV7-2	TRBJ2-2	ASSGLAGAFGELF
TRBV6-6	TRBJ2-1	ASSYTSGEYNEQF
TRBV19	TRBJ2-7	ASSIPPTGEEEQY
TRBV7-2	TRBJ2-7	ASSSSGQGPYEQY
TRBV10-1	TRBJ1-6	ASGGNSPLH
TRBV19	TRBJ2-7	ASSSGTGYEQY
TRBV5-1	TRBJ1-1	ASSLAVRASGTEAF
TRBV7-2	TRBJ2-5	ASSQRWGGETQY
TRBV19	TRBJ1-2	ASSFTGQRNGYT
TRBV29-1	TRBJ2-5	SVDTSGWGETQY
TRBV11-2	TRBJ2-5	ASSFTGGQETQY
TRBV18	TRBJ1-1	ASSQTPGTGGLVAF
TRBV11-3	TRBJ2-7	ASSLAGGSYEQY
TRBV7-9	TRBJ2-7	ASSPRTGLSSEQY
TRBV7-3	TRBJ1-1	ASSLQGDTEAF
TRBV27	TRBJ2-3	ASSPTNTDTQY
TRBV6-1	TRBJ2-1	ASRETASGFYNEQF
TRBV19	TRBJ1-5	ASSIVQGNQPQH
TRBV28	TRBJ2-7	ASSEAGDGYEQY
TRBV7-9	TRBJ2-7	ASSHAGQNYEQY
TRBV18	TRBJ2-3	ASSLAGGPDTQY
TRBV4-1	TRBJ1-1	ASSQDAGVVNTEAF
TRBV27	TRBJ2-2	ASRSLAGGDTGELF
TRBV28	TRBJ1-6	ASSLQGGNSPLH
TRBV28	TRBJ2-3	ASSPDTGVTSDTQY
TRBV28	TRBJ2-7	ASRRPPGGEQY
TRBV4-1	TRBJ1-5	ASSQEGGISRPQH
TRBV7-3	TRBJ2-3	ASSLGQVTDTQY
TRBV7-9	TRBJ2-3	ASSSLAGGPDTQY
TRBV7-3	TRBJ2-2	ASSLNPQGSTGELF
TRBV15	TRBJ2-7	ATSRDRTPSYEQY
TRBV28	TRBJ1-1	ASSEPWTGNTEAF
TRBV30	TRBJ2-7	AWSVQGGSYEQY
TRBV4-1	TRBJ1-4	ASSQQGRDRHAKLF
TRBV9	TRBJ1-2	ASTPRAGGLDYGYT